This T cell receptor (beta chain) derives from a study of blood T cells in healthy people across ages. Study-wide results and caveats: Unsorted PBMC material precluded a definitive naive versus antigen-experienced comparison. More naive CD4+ cells and higher diversity were found in long-lived than in aged donors.

Details on this clonotype: The antigen is not known.

In terms of origin and age, donors were healthy Caucasian individuals from Russia aged 6 to 90. A sample-barcoded 5' primer and a J-beta primer mix were used in a second PCR of about 7 to 12 cycles. TCRdb ran MiXCR on the 5' RACE reads and lists one entry per CDR3 protein. The sample contains about 1.4 million distinct CDR3 sequences, around 59% of which appear only once. Specimen: blood. The clonotype comes from a man between 18 and 35 years old in good health.

The CDR3 loop is CSAGPTGSHEQYF. CDR3 bases: TGCAGTGCTGGGCCTACAGGGTCCCACGAGCAGTACTTC. The V call is TRBV20-1, the J call TRBJ2-7, with D perhaps matching TRBD1 (6 bases). The CDR3 has 13 amino acids. The V gene's germline CDR1 is DFQATT and CDR2 SNEGSKA (reference sequence). Between the trimmed V and J ends, which lost 5 bases and 5 bases, there was a span of 16 bases.